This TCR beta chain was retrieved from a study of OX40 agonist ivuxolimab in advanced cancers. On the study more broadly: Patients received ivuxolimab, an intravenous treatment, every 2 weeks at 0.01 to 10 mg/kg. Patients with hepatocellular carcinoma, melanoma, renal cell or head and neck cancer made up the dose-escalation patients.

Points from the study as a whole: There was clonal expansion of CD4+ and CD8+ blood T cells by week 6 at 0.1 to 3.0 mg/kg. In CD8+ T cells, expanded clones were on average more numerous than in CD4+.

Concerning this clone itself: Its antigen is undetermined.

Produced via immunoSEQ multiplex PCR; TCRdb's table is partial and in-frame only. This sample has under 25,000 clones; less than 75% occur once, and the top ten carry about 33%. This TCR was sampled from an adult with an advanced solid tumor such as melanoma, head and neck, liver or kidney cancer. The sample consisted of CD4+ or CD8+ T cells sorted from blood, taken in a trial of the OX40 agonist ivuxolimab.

This CDR3 reads CASSLGQNTEAFF. CDR3 bases: TGTGCCAGCAGCTTAGGACAGAACACTGAAGCTTTCTTT. V and J are TRBV11-2 and TRBJ1-1; D unresolved. V was pared by 1 base and J by 1 base, with 4 bases between. The CDR3 covers 13 residues. CDR1 and CDR2 from the germline V gene are SGHAT and FQNNGV.